Listed below are T cell receptor beta chains from one sample, sequenced in a study of T cells in Graves' hyperthyroidism and ophthalmopathy. TCRdb reprocessed the multiplex PCR reads via MiXCR and lists one record per CDR3 protein. The table lists 700,000 to 950,000 distinct CDR3 sequences, around a third of them singletons. Sequenced: blood. These receptors originate from a woman in her thirties or forties with Graves' hyperthyroidism. Both conserved end residues are part of each CDR3. A D gene is named only where the DNA matches it firmly. Expanded clones get a size class; other rows say once, few or many, or leave the size out.

TRBJ1-2 TRBD1 TRBV29-1 many CSVDYTGGGYGYTF TGCAGCGTTGACTACACAGGGGGCGGCTATGGCTACACCTTC
TRBJ1-6 TRBD1 TRBV19 many CASRPGTENLPLHF TGTGCCAGTAGGCCCGGGACAGAGAATTTACCCCTCCACTTT
TRBJ2-5 TRBD2 TRBV4-3 few CASSQGGLAGVSETQYF TGCGCCAGCAGCCAAGGGGGACTAGCGGGAGTATCAGAGACCCAGTACTTC
TRBJ2-7 - TRBV29-1 many CSVLALGYSYEQYF TGCAGCGTTTTGGCGTTAGGCTACTCCTACGAGCAGTACTTC
TRBJ1-5 TRBD1 TRBV24-1 many CATSEGGQGTNQPQHF TGTGCCACCAGTGAGGGGGGACAGGGAACAAATCAGCCCCAGCATTTT
TRBJ1-1 - TRBV10-3 many CAIAVQINTEAFF TGTGCCATCGCCGTGCAGATCAACACTGAAGCTTTCTTT
TRBJ1-4 - TRBV7-6 many CASSLGSGNEKLFF TGTGCCAGCAGCTTAGGATCAGGGAACGAAAAACTGTTTTTT
TRBJ2-1 - TRBV7-9 - CASSRSLQGHEQFF TGTGCCAGCAGCCGTTCTTTACAGGGCCATGAGCAGTTCTTC
TRBJ2-7 TRBD1 TRBV7-9 many CASSPGQGLSYEQYF TGTGCCAGCAGCCCTGGACAGGGGCTCTCCTACGAGCAGTACTTC
TRBJ1-6 TRBD1 TRBV7-2 - CASEQGQGNSPLHF TGTGCCAGTGAACAGGGACAGGGGAATTCACCCCTCCACTTT
TRBJ2-5 - TRBV5-5 - CASSLQTGIQETQYF TGTGCCAGCAGCTTACAAACAGGGATTCAAGAGACCCAGTACTTC
TRBJ2-7 - TRBV7-9 many CASSLYARGTYEQYF TGTGCCAGCAGCCTTTACGCCAGGGGTACCTACGAGCAGTACTTC
TRBJ2-5 - TRBV20-1 - CSARDERGGGTQYF TGCAGTGCTAGAGATGAGAGGGGCGGCGGGACCCAGTACTTC
TRBJ2-1 TRBD2 TRBV7-9 few CASSFSGRVHEQFF TGTGCCAGCAGCTTTAGCGGGAGGGTTCATGAGCAGTTCTTC
TRBJ1-5 TRBD1 TRBV6-2/TRBV6-3 few CASSSGGTHQPQHF TGTGCCAGCAGTTCAGGGGGCACACATCAGCCCCAGCATTTT
TRBJ2-5 - TRBV6-6 - CASKPGRTETQYF TGTGCCAGCAAGCCAGGGAGAACGGAGACCCAGTACTTC
TRBJ1-5 TRBD1 TRBV2 - CASSQGTGFNQPQHF TGCGCCAGCAGCCAAGGGACAGGATTCAATCAGCCCCAGCATTTT
TRBJ1-1 - TRBV20-1 few CSATPVGRVNTEAFF TGCAGTGCTACTCCCGTGGGGAGGGTGAACACTGAAGCTTTCTTT
TRBJ2-7 TRBD2 TRBV19 - CASSWTSGPTYEQYF TGTGCCAGTAGTTGGACTAGCGGTCCCACCTACGAGCAGTACTTC
TRBJ1-1 - TRBV19 - CASSPGTKSTEAFF TGTGCCAGTAGTCCCGGGACAAAGAGCACTGAAGCTTTCTTT
TRBJ2-7 TRBD1 TRBV5-1 - CASSLRQGWIYEQYF TGCGCCAGCAGCTTGAGACAGGGGTGGATCTACGAGCAGTACTTC
TRBJ2-2 - TRBV11-2 few CASSLRQITGELFF TGTGCCAGCAGCTTACGGCAGATCACCGGGGAGCTGTTTTTT
TRBJ1-5 TRBD1 TRBV10-2 many CASNRGGQGGEPQHF TGCGCCAGCAACCGGGGGGGACAGGGTGGGGAGCCCCAGCATTTT
TRBJ1-1 - TRBV9 - CAGSHQGTNTEAFF TGTGCCGGCAGTCATCAGGGTACGAACACTGAAGCTTTCTTT
TRBJ1-5 - TRBV29-1 once CSVEAGAGETQHF TGCAGCGTTGAAGCGGGGGCAGGGGAGACCCAGCATTTT
TRBJ1-5 - TRBV12-3/TRBV12-4 - CASSLRDSIQPQHF TGTGCCAGCAGTCTCCGGGACTCCATCCAGCCCCAGCATTTT
TRBJ2-7 TRBD1 TRBV7-6 - CASSDTKGGQGAEEQYF TGTGCCAGCAGCGACACAAAAGGGGGACAGGGGGCAGAAGAGCAGTACTTC
TRBJ1-1 - TRBV5-6 few CASSEGRGDAFF TGTGCCAGCTCCGAAGGGAGGGGTGACGCTTTCTTT
TRBJ2-7 TRBD1 TRBV12-5 - CASGSSTRGLNSYEQYF TGTGCTAGTGGTTCATCCACCAGGGGGTTAAACTCCTACGAGCAGTACTTC
TRBJ1-1 - TRBV6-6 few CASFPGYDTEASF TGTGCCAGCTTTCCAGGGTACGACACTGAAGCTTCCTTT
TRBJ2-7 - TRBV20-1 - CSASQGGDEQYF TGCAGTGCCAGCCAGGGAGGCGACGAGCAGTACTTC
TRBJ2-5 - TRBV18 - CASSPAPRVSETQYF TGTGCCAGCTCACCGGCGCCAAGGGTTAGCGAGACCCAGTACTTC
TRBJ1-3 - TRBV30 - CAWGSFPGTGNTIYF TGTGCCTGGGGGTCTTTTCCGGGGACTGGAAACACCATATATTTT
TRBJ1-4 - TRBV5-1 many CTSSDFVSLFF TGCACCAGCAGCGATTTCGTCAGTCTGTTTTTT
TRBJ1-5 TRBD1 TRBV12-3/TRBV12-4 few CASSLNQGANQPQHF TGTGCCAGCAGTTTAAATCAGGGGGCCAATCAGCCCCAGCATTTT
TRBJ1-1 - TRBV19 many CASSRDVREAFF TGTGCCAGTAGTCGGGACGTTAGGGAAGCTTTCTTT
TRBJ1-6 - TRBV11-2 - CASTQRAAADSPLHF TGTGCCAGCACCCAGAGGGCAGCCGCCGATTCACCCCTCCACTTT
TRBJ1-6 - TRBV4-3 few CASSQDAGNNSPLHF TGCGCCAGCAGCCAAGATGCAGGAAATAATTCACCCCTCCACTTT
TRBJ1-1 - TRBV12-3/TRBV12-4 - CASSHLSGEAFF TGTGCCAGCAGTCATCTATCCGGTGAAGCTTTCTTT
TRBJ1-2 - TRBV2 many CASPPPGHRPDDGYTF TGTGCCAGCCCTCCCCCGGGACATCGCCCGGATGATGGCTACACCTTC
TRBJ2-6 TRBD1 TRBV5-6 - CASSLLTGAGANVLTF TGTGCCAGCAGCTTGTTGACAGGGGCTGGGGCCAACGTCCTGACTTTC
TRBJ1-2 TRBD1 TRBV29-1 many CSVGQGGYTF TGCAGCGTGGGACAGGGAGGCTACACCTTC
TRBJ1-6 TRBD1 TRBV7-2 once CASSLRRDSSNSPLHF TGTGCCAGCAGCTTACGTCGGGACAGCTCGAATTCACCCCTCCACTTT
TRBJ1-5 - TRBV7-2 once CASSLAGGNEQPQHF TGTGCCAGCAGCTTGGCCGGGGGAAACGAACAGCCCCAGCATTTT
TRBJ2-7 - TRBV7-9 many CASSPIKFYEQYF TGTGCCAGCAGTCCTATCAAGTTCTACGAGCAGTACTTC
TRBJ1-2 TRBD1 TRBV7-2 - CASRQRAGGFRYGYTF TGTGCCAGCAGACAACGGGCAGGGGGTTTTCGGTATGGCTACACCTTC
TRBJ1-5 - TRBV4-1 - CASSPERDNQPQHF TGCGCCAGCAGCCCGGAACGGGACAATCAGCCCCAGCATTTT
TRBJ1-6 - TRBV6-2/TRBV6-3 - CASSLSSWRSSYNSPLHF TGTGCCAGCAGTTTATCATCGTGGAGGAGCTCCTATAATTCACCCCTCCACTTT
TRBJ1-2 - TRBV29-1 few CSVVSGNDGYTF TGCAGCGTGGTTAGTGGAAATGATGGCTACACCTTC
TRBJ2-7 TRBD2 TRBV7-9 many CASSRTGGHEQYF TGTGCCAGCAGCCGAACGGGGGGACACGAGCAGTACTTC
TRBJ1-5 - TRBV4-3 - CASSQDRGARAGQPQHF TGCGCCAGCAGCCAAGATCGGGGCGCCAGGGCAGGACAGCCCCAGCATTTT
TRBJ2-5 TRBD1 TRBV3-1 few CASSHSYRQGQETQYF TGTGCCAGCAGCCACTCTTACAGACAGGGACAAGAGACCCAGTACTTC
TRBJ2-1 - TRBV20-1 - CSAARVGLSRMGEQFF TGCAGTGCTGCCAGGGTGGGGTTATCACGAATGGGTGAGCAGTTCTTC
TRBJ2-7 - TRBV11-3 few CASSLQQSPYEQYF TGTGCCAGCAGCTTACAGCAATCCCCCTACGAGCAGTACTTC
TRBJ1-1 - TRBV12-3/TRBV12-4 - CASSFEEGAEAFF TGTGCCAGCAGTTTTGAGGAAGGCGCTGAAGCTTTCTTT
TRBJ2-7 - TRBV7-2 - CASSSPGRVPYEQYF TGTGCCAGCAGTTCCCCGGGCCGGGTCCCCTACGAGCAGTACTTC
TRBJ2-5 - TRBV7-2 few CASSLSRLAQETQYF TGTGCCAGCAGCTTATCTAGGCTAGCGCAAGAGACCCAGTACTTC
TRBJ1-4 - TRBV7-2 - CASSLDSRGEKLFF TGTGCCAGCAGCTTGGACAGCCGCGGTGAAAAACTGTTTTTT
TRBJ1-2 - TRBV10-3 many CASSHPDRHYGYTF TGTGCCAGCAGCCACCCCGACCGGCACTATGGCTACACCTTC